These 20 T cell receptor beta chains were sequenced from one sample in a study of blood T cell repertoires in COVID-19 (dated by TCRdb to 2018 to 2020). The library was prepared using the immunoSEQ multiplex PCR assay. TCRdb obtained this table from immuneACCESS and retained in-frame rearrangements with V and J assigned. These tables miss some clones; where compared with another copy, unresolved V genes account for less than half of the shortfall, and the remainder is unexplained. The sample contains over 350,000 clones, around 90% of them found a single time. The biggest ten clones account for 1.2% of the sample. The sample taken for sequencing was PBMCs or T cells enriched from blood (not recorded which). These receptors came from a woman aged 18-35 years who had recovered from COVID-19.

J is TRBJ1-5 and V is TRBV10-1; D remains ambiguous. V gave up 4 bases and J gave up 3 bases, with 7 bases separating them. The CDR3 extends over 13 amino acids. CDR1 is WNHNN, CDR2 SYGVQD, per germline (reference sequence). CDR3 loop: CASSGAINQPQHF. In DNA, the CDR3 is TGCGCCAGCAGTGGGGCTATCAATCAGCCCCAGCATTTT.

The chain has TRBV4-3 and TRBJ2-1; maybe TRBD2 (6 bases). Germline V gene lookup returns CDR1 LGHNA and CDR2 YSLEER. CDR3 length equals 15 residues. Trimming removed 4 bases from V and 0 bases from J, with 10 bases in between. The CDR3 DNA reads TGCGCCAGCAGCCGACGACTAGGCTCCTACAATGAGCAGTTCTTC. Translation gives CASSRRLGSYNEQFF.

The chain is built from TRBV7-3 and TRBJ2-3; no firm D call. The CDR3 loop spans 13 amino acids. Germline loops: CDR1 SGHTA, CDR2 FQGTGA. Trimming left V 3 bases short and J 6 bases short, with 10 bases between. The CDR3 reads CASSFISFDTQYF. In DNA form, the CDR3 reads TGTGCCAGCAGCTTCATCAGTTTTGATACGCAGTATTTT.

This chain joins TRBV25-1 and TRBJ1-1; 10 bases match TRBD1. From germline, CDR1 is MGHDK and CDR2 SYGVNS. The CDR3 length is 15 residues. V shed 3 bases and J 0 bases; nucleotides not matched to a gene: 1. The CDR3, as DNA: TGTGCCAGCAGTGAGGACAGGGGGATGAACACTGAAGCTTTCTTT. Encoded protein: CASSEDRGMNTEAFF.

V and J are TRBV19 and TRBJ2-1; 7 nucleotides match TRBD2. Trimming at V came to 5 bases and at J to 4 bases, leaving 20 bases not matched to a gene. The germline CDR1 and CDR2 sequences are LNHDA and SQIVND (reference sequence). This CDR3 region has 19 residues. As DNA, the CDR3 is TGTGCCAGTAGTGTCGAGCGGGGTCTGGCGATCTATACTTACAATGAGCAGTTCTTC. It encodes CASSVERGLAIYTYNEQFF.

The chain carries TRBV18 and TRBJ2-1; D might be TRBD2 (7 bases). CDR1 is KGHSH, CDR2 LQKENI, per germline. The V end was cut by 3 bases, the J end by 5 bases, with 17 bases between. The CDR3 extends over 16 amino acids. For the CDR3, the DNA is TGTGCCAGCTCACCCGACGTGGGCGGGGGCCACAATGAGCAGTTCTTC. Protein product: CASSPDVGGGHNEQFF.

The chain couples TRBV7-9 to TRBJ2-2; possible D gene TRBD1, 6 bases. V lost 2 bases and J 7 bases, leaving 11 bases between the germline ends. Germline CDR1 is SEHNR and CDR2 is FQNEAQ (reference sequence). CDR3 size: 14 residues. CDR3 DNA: TGTGCCAGCAGCTTATATGGGGGCGGCGGGGAGCTGTTTTTT. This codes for CASSLYGGGGELFF.

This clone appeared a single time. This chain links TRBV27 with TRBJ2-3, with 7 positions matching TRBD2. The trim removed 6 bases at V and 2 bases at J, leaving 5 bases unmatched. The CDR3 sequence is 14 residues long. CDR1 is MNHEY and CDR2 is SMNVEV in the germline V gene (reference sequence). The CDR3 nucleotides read TGTGCCAGCAGCCCACTAGCGTACACAGATACGCAGTATTTT. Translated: CASSPLAYTDTQYF.

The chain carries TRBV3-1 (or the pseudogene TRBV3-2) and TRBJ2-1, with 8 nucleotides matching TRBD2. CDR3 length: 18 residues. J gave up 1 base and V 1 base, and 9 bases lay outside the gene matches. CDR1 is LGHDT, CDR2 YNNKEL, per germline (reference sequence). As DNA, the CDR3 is TGTGCCAGCAGCCAAGCCGTATCGGGGGGGCGGTCCTACAATGAGCAGTTCTTC. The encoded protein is CASSQAVSGGRSYNEQFF.

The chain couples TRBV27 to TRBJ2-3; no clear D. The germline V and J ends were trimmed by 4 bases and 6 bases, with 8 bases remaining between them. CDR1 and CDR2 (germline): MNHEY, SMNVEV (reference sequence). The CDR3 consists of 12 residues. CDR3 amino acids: CASSSARDTQYF. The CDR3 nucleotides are TGTGCCAGCAGTTCCGCTAGGGATACGCAGTATTTT.

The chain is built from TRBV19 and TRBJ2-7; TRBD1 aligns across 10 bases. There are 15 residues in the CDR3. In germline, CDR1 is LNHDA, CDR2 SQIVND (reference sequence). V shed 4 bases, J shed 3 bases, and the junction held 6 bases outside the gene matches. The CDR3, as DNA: TGTGCCAGTAGTACTGGGGACAGGGGCTTCTACGAGCAGTACTTC. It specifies CASSTGDRGFYEQYF.

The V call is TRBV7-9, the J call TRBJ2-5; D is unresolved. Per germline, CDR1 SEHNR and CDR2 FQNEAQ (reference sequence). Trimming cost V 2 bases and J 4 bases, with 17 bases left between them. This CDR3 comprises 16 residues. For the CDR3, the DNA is TGTGCCAGCAGCTTATATGCGGTTGGGTTGGTAGAGACCCAGTACTTC. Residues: CASSLYAVGLVETQYF.

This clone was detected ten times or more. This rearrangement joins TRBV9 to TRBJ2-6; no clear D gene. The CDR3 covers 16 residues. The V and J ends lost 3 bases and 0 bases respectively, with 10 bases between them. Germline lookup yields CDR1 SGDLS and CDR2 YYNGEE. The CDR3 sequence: CASSEAVGSGANVLTF. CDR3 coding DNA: TGTGCCAGCAGCGAGGCGGTCGGCTCTGGGGCCAACGTCCTGACTTTC. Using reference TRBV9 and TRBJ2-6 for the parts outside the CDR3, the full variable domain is DSGVTQTPKHLITATGQRVTLRCSPRSGDLSVYWYQQSLDQGLQFLIQYYNGEERAKGNILERFSAQQFPDLHSELNLSSLELGDSALYFCASSEAVGSGANVLTFGAGSRLTVL.

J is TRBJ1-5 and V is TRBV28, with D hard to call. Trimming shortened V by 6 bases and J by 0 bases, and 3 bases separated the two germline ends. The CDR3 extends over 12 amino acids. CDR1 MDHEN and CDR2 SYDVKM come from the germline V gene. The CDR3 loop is CASSYSNQPQHF. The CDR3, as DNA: TGTGCCAGCAGCTATAGCAATCAGCCCCAGCATTTT.

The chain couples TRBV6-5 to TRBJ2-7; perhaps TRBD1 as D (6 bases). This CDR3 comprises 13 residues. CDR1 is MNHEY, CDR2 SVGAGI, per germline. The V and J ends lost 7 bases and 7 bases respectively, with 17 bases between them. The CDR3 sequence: CASINRAVGEQYF. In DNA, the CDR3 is TGTGCCAGCATTAACAGGGCCGTGGGGGAGCAGTACTTC.

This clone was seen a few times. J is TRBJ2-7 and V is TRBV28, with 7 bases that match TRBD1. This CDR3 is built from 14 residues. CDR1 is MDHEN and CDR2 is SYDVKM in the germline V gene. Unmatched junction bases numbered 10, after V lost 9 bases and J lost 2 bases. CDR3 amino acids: CASGKRTGAYEQYF. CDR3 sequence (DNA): TGTGCCAGTGGGAAGAGGACAGGCGCCTACGAGCAGTACTTC. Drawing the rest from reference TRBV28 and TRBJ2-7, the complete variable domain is DVKVTQSSRYLVKRTGEKVFLECVQDMDHENMFWYRQDPGLGLRLIYFSYDVKMKEKGDIPEGYSVSREKKERFSLILESASTNQTSMYLCASGKRTGAYEQYFGPGTRLTVT.

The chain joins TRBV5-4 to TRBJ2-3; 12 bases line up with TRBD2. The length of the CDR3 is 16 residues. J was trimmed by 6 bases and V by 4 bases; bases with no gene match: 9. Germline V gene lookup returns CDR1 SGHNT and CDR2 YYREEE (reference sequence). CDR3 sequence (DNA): TGTGCCAGCAGCCCGACTAGCGGGGGCCTACCCGATACGCAGTATTTT. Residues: CASSPTSGGLPDTQYF. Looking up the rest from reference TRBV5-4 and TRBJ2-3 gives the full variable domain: ETGVTQSPTHLIKTRGQQVTLRCSSQSGHNTVSWYQQALGQGPQFIFQYYREEENGRGNFPPRFSGLQFPNYSSELNVNALELDDSALYLCASSPTSGGLPDTQYFGPGTRLTVL.

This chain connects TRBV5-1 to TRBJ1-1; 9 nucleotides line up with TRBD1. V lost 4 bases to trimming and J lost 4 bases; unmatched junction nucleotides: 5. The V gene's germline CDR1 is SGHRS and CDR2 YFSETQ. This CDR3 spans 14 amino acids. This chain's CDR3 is CASSAGQGGTEAFF. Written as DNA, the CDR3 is TGCGCCAGCAGCGCGGGACAGGGTGGCACTGAAGCTTTCTTT.

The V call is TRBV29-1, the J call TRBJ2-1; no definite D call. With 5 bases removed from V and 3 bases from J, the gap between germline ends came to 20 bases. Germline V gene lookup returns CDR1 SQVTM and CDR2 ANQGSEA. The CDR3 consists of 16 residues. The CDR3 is CSVPKLEDKDYNEQFF. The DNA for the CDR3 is TGCAGCGTTCCGAAGCTGGAAGACAAAGACTACAATGAGCAGTTCTTC.

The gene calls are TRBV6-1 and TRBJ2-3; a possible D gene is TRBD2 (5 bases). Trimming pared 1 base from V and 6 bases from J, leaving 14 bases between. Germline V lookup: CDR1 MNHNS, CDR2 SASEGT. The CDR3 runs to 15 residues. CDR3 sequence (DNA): TGTGCCAGCAGTGAAGGGGAGCACGGGGAGGATACGCAGTATTTT. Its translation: CASSEGEHGEDTQYF.